These 21 T cell receptor beta chains were sequenced from one sample in a study of spatial heterogeneity in lung cancer. No cognate antigen is known for these TCRs. TCRdb reanalysed the 5' RACE reads using MiXCR and keeps one entry per CDR3 protein. This sample yields 4,800 or so distinct CDR3 sequences, of which around an eighth are seen a single time; about 26% belongs to the top ten. Time point indicated: sample taken at primary tumor resection. The study, taken as a whole, reports: The study found that expanded intratumoral alpha and beta TCR counts tracked tumor mutation counts.

The material was lung tumor tissue, obtained at surgery. The origin of the receptors is a male donor with early-stage non-small cell lung cancer.

This clonotype was observed many times. Within a library made for alpha chains, this beta chain is off target, and its count is uninformative. This chain links TRBV7-9 with TRBJ2-7; D gene ambiguous. The V end lost 3 bases, the J end lost 2 bases, and 11 bases lay between the germline ends. This CDR3 is built from 14 residues. CDR1 is SEHNR, CDR2 FQNEAQ, per germline (reference sequence). CDR3 residues: CASSFTLTPYEQYF. The CDR3 DNA sequence: TGTGCCAGCAGCTTTACCCTAACTCCCTACGAGCAGTACTTC.

This clonotype was detected ten times or more. This beta chain is off target for a library built for alpha chains, so its abundance means little. This sequence joins TRBV27 and TRBJ2-3; 7 bases are shared with TRBD2. The CDR3 is made up of 15 amino acids. CDR1 is MNHEY, CDR2 SMNVEV, per germline (reference sequence). After removal of 2 bases from V and 7 bases from J, the junction contained 9 bases not matched to a gene. CDR3 coding DNA: TGTGCCAGCAGTTTAGCGGGAGAGCCCGGTTATACGCAGTATTTT. Translated, it gives CASSLAGEPGYTQYF.

This clonotype came up a few times. Since the library was made to target alpha chains, this beta chain is a stray read and its abundance is not meaningful. The CDR3 protein is CASSVTSGRRPGTGELFF. CDR3 nucleotides: TGTGCCAGCAGTGTGACTAGCGGGAGGCGCCCGGGAACCGGGGAGCTGTTTTTT. The rearrangement uses TRBV6-2 or TRBV6-3 and TRBJ2-2; 13 nucleotides align to TRBD2. CDR3 length: 18 residues. CDR1 and CDR2 from the germline V gene are MNHEY and SVGEGT. The V and J ends lost 5 bases and 5 bases, in that order; junction bases with no gene match: 11.

Relative to its sample, this clonotype is medium-sized (0.01 to 0.1%). As an off-target read in a library built for alpha chains, this beta chain has a frequency of little significance. The V gene is TRBV7-9, the J gene TRBJ2-1; D ambiguous. Trimming left V 5 bases short and J 8 bases short, with 19 bases between. The CDR3 spans 15 residues. The germline gives CDR1 SEHNR, CDR2 FQNEAQ (reference sequence). CDR3 sequence: CASSLLGTPSDEQFF. The CDR3 DNA is TGTGCCAGCAGCCTTCTGGGCACCCCTTCTGATGAGCAGTTCTTC.

This clonotype was detected many times. Being off target in a library aimed at alpha chains, this beta chain has a size of little meaning. The V and J genes are TRBV28 and TRBJ2-7; 11 nucleotides match TRBD1. CDR1 is MDHEN, CDR2 SYDVKM, per germline. Losses at the gene ends were 2 bases for V and 3 bases for J; bases not matched to a gene: 9. The CDR3 totals 17 residues. The CDR3 protein is CASSLGTGDRGYYEQYF. In DNA form, the CDR3 reads TGTGCCAGCAGTTTAGGTACGGGGGACAGGGGGTACTACGAGCAGTACTTC.

Concerning this clonotype: This beta chain represents an off-target read in a library built for alpha chains; its size is of limited meaning. V is TRBV11-2 and J is TRBJ2-3; TRBD1 or TRBD2 may be the D gene (5 bases each). Looked up from germline, CDR1 is SGHAT and CDR2 is FQNNGV. V was trimmed by 1 base and J by 4 bases, leaving 9 bases between them. The CDR3 covers 14 residues. The CDR3 sequence: CASSLVRGADTQYF. DNA for the CDR3: TGTGCCAGCAGCTTAGTGAGGGGCGCAGATACGCAGTATTTT.

In its sample, this clonotype is medium-sized. Being off target in a library aimed at alpha chains, this beta chain has a size of little meaning. The V and J genes are TRBV12-3 or TRBV12-4 and TRBJ1-4, with D perhaps matching TRBD1 (6 bases). Between the trimmed V and J ends, which lost 7 bases and 7 bases, there was a span of 13 bases. CDR3 length: 13 amino acids. The CDR3 coding sequence is TGTGCCAGCAAACTGACAGGACCTGAAAAACTGTTTTTT. It specifies CASKLTGPEKLFF.

Only a few counts were recorded for this clonotype. Because this beta chain is a stray read in a library intended to capture alpha chains, its abundance should not be given much weight. The V and J genes are TRBV20-1 and TRBJ2-1; the match to TRBD2 covers 10 bases. Trimming took 3 bases from V and 9 from J; bases not matched to a gene: 17. The CDR3 is 17 residues long. Germline V CDR1 and CDR2: DFQATT, SNEGSKA (reference sequence). CDR3 loop: CSASPYGSSGRAGEQFF. Here the CDR3 DNA reads TGCAGTGCTAGTCCTTACGGGTCGAGCGGGAGGGCCGGTGAGCAGTTCTTC.

This clonotype is medium-sized by share. A library made for alpha chains picked up this beta chain off target, so its size means little. The chain couples TRBV7-3 to TRBJ1-1, with D unclear. Germline V CDR1 and CDR2: SGHTA, FQGTGA. This CDR3 spans 13 amino acids. V was pared by 2 bases and J by 5 bases, with 9 bases between. The CDR3 reads CASSLSPETEAFF. The CDR3 DNA reads as TGTGCCAGCAGCTTATCGCCGGAGACTGAAGCTTTCTTT.

This clonotype was seen ten or more times. The library was designed around alpha chains, so this beta chain is a stray read whose abundance carries little weight. The chain recombines TRBV29-1 with TRBJ2-1; maybe TRBD2 (5 bases). V lost 4 bases to trimming and J lost 5 bases, with 6 bases between them. The CDR3 totals 11 residues. Per germline, CDR1 SQVTM and CDR2 ANQGSEA. CDR3 nucleotide sequence: TGCAGCGTTGGAGCGGACAATGAGCAGTTCTTC. As protein: CSVGADNEQFF.

This clonotype occurred many times. Since the library was made to target alpha chains, this beta chain is a stray read and its abundance is not meaningful. CDR3 DNA sequence: TGTGCCAGCAGCCTCCTAGCGGGCACAGATACGCAGTATTTT. It yields the protein CASSLLAGTDTQYF. J is TRBJ2-3 and V is TRBV7-3, with TRBD2 matching over 7 bases. This CDR3 is 14 amino acids long. Germline V gene lookup returns CDR1 SGHTA and CDR2 FQGTGA. The J segment lost 1 base and the V segment lost 5 bases, leaving 3 bases of the junction unmatched.

This clonotype was seen a handful of times. The library was designed around alpha chains, so this beta chain is a stray read whose abundance carries little weight. The rearrangement uses TRBV9 and TRBJ2-3; D may match TRBD1 or TRBD2 (5 bases each). The ends were cut back, 6 bases at V and 0 bases at J, with 20 bases in the middle. Germline V gene sequence: CDR1 SGDLS, CDR2 YYNGEE. This CDR3 is built from 17 residues. In DNA form, the CDR3 reads TGTGCCAGCACCGTTTTTCCGGGACCTTCTAGCACAGATACGCAGTATTTT. Its translation: CASTVFPGPSSTDTQYF.

This clonotype was seen repeatedly, ten times or more. The library was designed around alpha chains, so this beta chain is a stray read whose abundance carries little weight. The genes are TRBV10-3 and TRBJ2-5; TRBD1 might be the D (6 bases). The CDR3 extends over 12 amino acids. The germline V and J ends were trimmed by 6 bases and 2 bases, with 7 bases remaining between them. The germline V gene encodes CDR1 ENHRY and CDR2 SYGVKD. The CDR3 DNA is TGTGCCATCAGGGACAGTCAAGAGACCCAGTACTTC. This codes for CAIRDSQETQYF.

There are many counts of this clonotype. This beta chain lies outside the target of a library built for alpha chains; its clone size means little. The J gene is TRBJ2-1, the V gene TRBV24-1; D is unclear. CDR3 size: 15 residues. V shed 1 base and J shed 2 bases, with 8 bases lying between them. CDR1 KGHDR and CDR2 SFDVKD come from the germline V gene. The DNA for the CDR3 is TGTGCCACCAGTGATTTTGGCCGACCCTACAATGAGCAGTTCTTC. Amino acid sequence: CATSDFGRPYNEQFF.

In its sample, this clonotype was seen many times. This beta chain is off target for a library built for alpha chains, so its abundance means little. The chain has TRBV28 and TRBJ2-5; a weak D match, TRBD1 (8 bases). The CDR3 runs to 16 residues. V shed 4 bases and J shed 4 bases, with 19 bases lying between them. Germline CDR1 reads MDHEN; CDR2 reads SYDVKM. For the CDR3, the DNA is TGTGCCAGCAGTTCCGAATACAGGGGGGGGCGAGAGACCCAGTACTTC. It translates to CASSSEYRGGRETQYF. Full variable domain (missing parts from reference TRBV28 and TRBJ2-5): DVKVTQSSRYLVKRTGEKVFLECVQDMDHENMFWYRQDPGLGLRLIYFSYDVKMKEKGDIPEGYSVSREKKERFSLILESASTNQTSMYLCASSSEYRGGRETQYFGPGTRLLVL.

Concerning this clonotype: The library was prepared for alpha chains; this beta chain is a stray read, so its frequency means little. The V call is TRBV6-5, the J call TRBJ2-3; a possible D gene is TRBD2 (5 bases). This CDR3 has 12 amino acids. Germline assignment: CDR1 MNHEY and CDR2 SVGAGI. V gave up 0 bases and J gave up 7 bases, with 5 bases separating them. The DNA of the CDR3 is TGTGCCAGCAGTTACTCCGGGAATACGCAGTATTTT. Its translation: CASSYSGNTQYF.

Ten or more counts support this clonotype. The library was built for alpha chains, so this beta chain is an off-target read and its size means little. The rearrangement links TRBV27 to TRBJ2-3; D may be TRBD1 (6 bases). Germline-derived CDR1 and CDR2 are MNHEY and SMNVEV (reference sequence). This CDR3 spans 15 amino acids. Trimming took 5 bases from V and 1 from J, leaving 13 bases between them. The CDR3, as DNA: TGTGCCAGCAGTGGGGGCCACATGGGCACAGATACGCAGTATTTT. Encoded protein: CASSGGHMGTDTQYF.

In this sample, this clonotype turned up a few times. Little can be read into the size of this beta chain, an off-target read in a library designed for alpha chains. The V and J genes are TRBV7-3 and TRBJ2-7; perhaps TRBD2 as D (6 bases). The CDR3 runs 15 residues. V lost 2 bases, J lost 0 bases, and 11 bases lay in between. Germline lookup yields CDR1 SGHTA and CDR2 FQGTGA. CDR3 nucleotides: TGTGCCAGCAGCTTAGGAGGGGAGAGCTCCTACGAGCAGTACTTC. Protein product: CASSLGGESSYEQYF. Variable domain in full (rest from reference TRBV7-3 and TRBJ2-7): GAGVSQTPSNKVTEKGKYVELRCDPISGHTALYWYRQSLGQGPEFLIYFQGTGAADDSGLPNDRFFAVRPEGSVSTLKIQRTERGDSAVYLCASSLGGESSYEQYFGPGTRLTVT.

This clonotype was recorded at least ten times. The size of this beta chain means little, since it is a stray read in a library made for alpha chains. The rearrangement links TRBV9 to TRBJ2-7, with 7 bases aligning to TRBD2. V gave up 4 bases and J gave up 2 bases; unmatched junction bases: 6. Germline V gene lookup returns CDR1 SGDLS and CDR2 YYNGEE. This CDR3 comprises 14 residues. CDR3 residues: CASSRSGAPYEQYF. Here the CDR3 DNA reads TGTGCCAGCAGCCGGAGCGGGGCCCCCTACGAGCAGTACTTC.

This clonotype was recorded many times. This beta chain represents an off-target read in a library built for alpha chains; its size is of limited meaning. The rearrangement uses TRBV5-1 and TRBJ2-5, with 13 bases identical to TRBD2. The CDR3 has 15 amino acids. V dropped 4 bases and J dropped 3; count of bases not matched to a gene: 3. Germline values: CDR1 SGHRS, CDR2 YFSETQ. CDR3 coding DNA: TGCGCCAGCAGCCTGGGGACTAGCGGGGAAGAGACCCAGTACTTC. Translation gives CASSLGTSGEETQYF.

The table lists this clonotype with many counts. This beta chain is a stray read from a library made for alpha chains; its abundance is not meaningful. The chain combines TRBV29-1 with TRBJ1-1; D unresolved. V was shortened by 7 bases and J by 4 bases, with 16 bases between the two germline ends. Germline CDR1 SQVTM, CDR2 ANQGSEA. The CDR3 has 13 residues. The chain's CDR3 is CSALVRGGTEAFF. The DNA for the CDR3 is TGCAGCGCCCTGGTCCGGGGTGGCACTGAAGCTTTCTTT.